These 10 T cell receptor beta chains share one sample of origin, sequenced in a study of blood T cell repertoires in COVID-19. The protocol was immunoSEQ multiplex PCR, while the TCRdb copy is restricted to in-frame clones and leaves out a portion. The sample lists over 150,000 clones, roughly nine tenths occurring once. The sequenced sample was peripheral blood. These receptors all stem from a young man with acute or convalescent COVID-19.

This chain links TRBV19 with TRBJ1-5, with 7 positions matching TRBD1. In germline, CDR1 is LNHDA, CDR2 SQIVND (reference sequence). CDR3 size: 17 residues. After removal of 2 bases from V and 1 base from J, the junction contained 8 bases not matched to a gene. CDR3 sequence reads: CASSIWKGQKSNQPQHF. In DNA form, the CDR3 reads TGTGCCAGTAGTATATGGAAGGGACAGAAGAGCAATCAGCCCCAGCATTTT.

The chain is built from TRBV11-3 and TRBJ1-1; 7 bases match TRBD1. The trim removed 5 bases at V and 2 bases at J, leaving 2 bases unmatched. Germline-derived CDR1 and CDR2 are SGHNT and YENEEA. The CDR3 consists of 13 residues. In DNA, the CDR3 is TGTGCCAGCAGCAGACAGGGAAACACTGAAGCTTTCTTT. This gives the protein CASSRQGNTEAFF.

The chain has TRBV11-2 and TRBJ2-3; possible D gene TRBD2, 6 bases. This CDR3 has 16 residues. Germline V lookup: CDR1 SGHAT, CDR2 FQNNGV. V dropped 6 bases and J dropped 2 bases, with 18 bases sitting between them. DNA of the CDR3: TGTGCCAGCAGAAGAACCGGGACTTCCTACACAGATACGCAGTATTTT. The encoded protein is CASRRTGTSYTDTQYF. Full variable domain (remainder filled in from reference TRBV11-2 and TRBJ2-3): EAGVAQSPRYKIIEKRQSVAFWCNPISGHATLYWYQQILGQGPKLLIQFQNNGVVDDSQLPKDRFSAERLKGVDSTLKIQPAKLEDSAVYLCASRRTGTSYTDTQYFGPGTRLTVL.

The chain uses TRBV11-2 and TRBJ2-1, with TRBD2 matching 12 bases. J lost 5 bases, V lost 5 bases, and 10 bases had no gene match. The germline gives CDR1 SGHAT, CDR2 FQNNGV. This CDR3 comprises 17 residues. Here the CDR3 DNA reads TGTGCCAGCAGCCTACGTCGGACTAGCGGGACCAACAATGAGCAGTTCTTC. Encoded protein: CASSLRRTSGTNNEQFF. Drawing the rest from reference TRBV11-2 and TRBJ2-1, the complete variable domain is EAGVAQSPRYKIIEKRQSVAFWCNPISGHATLYWYQQILGQGPKLLIQFQNNGVVDDSQLPKDRFSAERLKGVDSTLKIQPAKLEDSAVYLCASSLRRTSGTNNEQFFGPGTRLTVL.

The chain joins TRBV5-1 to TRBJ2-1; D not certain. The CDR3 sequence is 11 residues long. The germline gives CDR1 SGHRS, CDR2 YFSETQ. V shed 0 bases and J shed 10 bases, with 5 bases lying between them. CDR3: CASSLDREQFF. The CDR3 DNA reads TGCGCCAGCAGCTTGGACAGAGAGCAGTTCTTC.

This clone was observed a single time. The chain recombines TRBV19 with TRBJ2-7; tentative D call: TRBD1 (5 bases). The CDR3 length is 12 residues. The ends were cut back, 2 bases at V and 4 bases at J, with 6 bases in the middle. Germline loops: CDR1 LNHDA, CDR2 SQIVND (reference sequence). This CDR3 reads CASSIRGYEQYF. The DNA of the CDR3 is TGTGCCAGTAGTATAAGGGGTTACGAGCAGTACTTC.

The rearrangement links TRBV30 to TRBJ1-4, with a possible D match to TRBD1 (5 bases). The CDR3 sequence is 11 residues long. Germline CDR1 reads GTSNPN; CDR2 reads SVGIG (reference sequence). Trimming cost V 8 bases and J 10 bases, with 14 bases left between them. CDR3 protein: CALGGAGKLFF. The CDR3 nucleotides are TGTGCCCTCGGAGGGGCGGGAAAACTGTTTTTT. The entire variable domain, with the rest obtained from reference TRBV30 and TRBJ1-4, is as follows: SQTIHQWPATLVQPVGSPLSLECTVEGTSNPNLYWYRQAAGRGLQLLFYSVGIGQISSEVPQNLSASRPQDRQFILSSKKLLLSDSGFYLCALGGAGKLFFGSGTQLSVL.

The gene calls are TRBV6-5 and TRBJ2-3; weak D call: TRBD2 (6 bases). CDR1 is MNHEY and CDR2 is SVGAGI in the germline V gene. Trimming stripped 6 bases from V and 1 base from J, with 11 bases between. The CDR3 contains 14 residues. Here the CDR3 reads CASRWDFGTDTQYF. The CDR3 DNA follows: TGTGCCAGCAGGTGGGACTTCGGCACAGATACGCAGTATTTT.

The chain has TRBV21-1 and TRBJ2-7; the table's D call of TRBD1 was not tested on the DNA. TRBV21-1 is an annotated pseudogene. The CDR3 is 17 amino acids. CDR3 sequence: CASSKVGATLPQYEQYF. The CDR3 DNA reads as TGTGCCAGCAGCAAAGTGGGCGCGACCCTCCCCCAGTACGAGCAGTACTTC.

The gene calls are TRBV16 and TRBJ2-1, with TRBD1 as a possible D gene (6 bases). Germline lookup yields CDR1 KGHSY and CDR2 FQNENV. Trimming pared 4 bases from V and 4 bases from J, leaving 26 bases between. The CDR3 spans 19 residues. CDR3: CASSRAMGQGRNLYNEQFF. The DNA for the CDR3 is TGTGCCAGCAGCCGGGCCATGGGACAAGGGCGAAACCTATACAATGAGCAGTTCTTC.